The 19 T cell receptor beta chains below were found in one sample sequenced in a study (TCRdb year 2016). To prepare the library, RT-PCR was applied. Sequencing was performed on an Illumina MiSeq. The public reads were reprocessed in TCRdb via fastp at Q25 and MiXCR, keeping in-frame beta chains. Each entry is one CDR3 protein sequence, shown with its most common DNA and genes. Counted in this sample were about 680,000 distinct CDR3 sequences; around 14% of them appeared once. 3.6% of the sample is taken by the ten largest. Sequenced: memory CD4+ T cells from blood. Every receptor here comes from a female donor in good health, serving as a healthy control.

This clonotype was detected ten times or more. The rearrangement uses TRBV20-1 and TRBJ2-7; TRBD1 aligns across 9 bases. V trimming: 3 bases; J trimming: 4 bases; junction bases outside the gene matches: 7. Germline CDR1 is DFQATT and CDR2 is SNEGSKA (reference sequence). The CDR3 sequence is 14 residues long. The CDR3 region has the DNA TGCAGTGCTAGGGGGGACAGGGATCCTTACGAGCAGTACTTC. Protein sequence: CSARGDRDPYEQYF.

This clonotype was observed at least ten times. The chain uses TRBV12-3 or TRBV12-4 and TRBJ2-7, with 11 bases identical to TRBD1. The CDR3 loop spans 14 amino acids. Trimming took 6 bases from V and 6 from J; bases not matched to a gene: 7. In nucleotides, the CDR3 is TGTGCCAGCAGCCATTTGGACAGGGGGCTCGAGCAGTACTTC. This translates into CASSHLDRGLEQYF.

The chain has TRBV12-3 or TRBV12-4 and TRBJ2-1; a weak D match, TRBD2 (5 bases). The CDR3 covers 15 residues. Trimming shortened V by 6 bases and J by 8 bases, and 20 bases separated the two germline ends. Written as DNA, the CDR3 is TGTGCCAGCAGCCCGGGGTCTAGCACCCTGGATGAGCAGTTCTTC. Its protein is CASSPGSSTLDEQFF.

The chain couples TRBV5-6 to TRBJ2-1; 8 bases fit TRBD2. CDR1 and CDR2 (germline): SGHDT, YYEEEE. V trimming: 3 bases; J trimming: 3 bases; junction bases outside the gene matches: 8. This CDR3 has 16 amino acids. CDR3 nucleotide sequence: TGTGCCAGCAGCTGGGTACTAGCGGATATCTACAATGAGCAGTTCTTC. Its translation: CASSWVLADIYNEQFF.

This clonotype was detected only a few times. The chain uses TRBV20-1 and TRBJ2-3; 8 bases fit TRBD2. The V gene's germline CDR1 is DFQATT and CDR2 SNEGSKA (reference sequence). The CDR3 loop spans 14 amino acids. V lost 6 bases to trimming and J lost 8 bases; unmatched junction nucleotides: 13. The CDR3 bases are TGCAGTGCACCCGGGACTAGTACCGGGGGTACGCAGTATTTT. Protein product: CSAPGTSTGGTQYF.

This clonotype has at least ten counts. This rearrangement joins TRBV12-3 or TRBV12-4 to TRBJ1-2, with 7 bases aligning to TRBD1. Losses at the gene ends were 8 bases for V and 8 bases for J; bases not matched to a gene: 8. This CDR3 spans 12 amino acids. This CDR3 is CASSLTGYGYTF. In DNA, the CDR3 is TGTGCCAGCTCTTTGACAGGGTACGGCTACACCTTC.

The table lists this clonotype with a few counts. The chain carries TRBV28 and TRBJ2-3; TRBD2 is a possible D gene (6 bases). Germline CDR1 MDHEN, CDR2 SYDVKM. Trimming cost V 5 bases and J 6 bases, with 15 bases left between them. There are 14 residues in the CDR3. In DNA, the CDR3 is TGTGCCAGCAGTCCGGCTAGCCTAGCGGATACGCAGTATTTT. This sequence encodes CASSPASLADTQYF.

This clonotype was detected only a few times. The rearrangement links TRBV10-2 to TRBJ1-1; D is uncertain. Trimming shortened V by 4 bases and J by 0 bases, and 15 bases separated the two germline ends. The CDR3 totals 16 residues. CDR1 and CDR2 (germline): WSHSY, SAAADI. The CDR3 loop reads CASSGLPADLNTEAFF. The CDR3 nucleotides are TGCGCCAGCAGTGGCCTCCCAGCCGACTTGAACACTGAAGCTTTCTTT.

This clonotype was counted a few times. This CDR3 is CASSLRGDLRTEAFF. The CDR3 DNA reads TGTGCCAGCAGCTTGCGGGGGGACCTACGGACTGAAGCTTTCTTT. The V and J genes are TRBV5-5 and TRBJ1-1; possible D gene TRBD1, 5 bases. CDR3 size: 15 residues. The germline V gene encodes CDR1 SGHKS and CDR2 YYEKEE (reference sequence). Deletions cut 1 base from V and 5 bases from J, with 15 bases between.

V usage is TRBV20-1 and J usage is TRBJ2-1, with D tentatively TRBD2 (6 bases). The CDR3 totals 17 residues. V was shortened by 5 bases and J by 0 bases, with 20 bases between the two germline ends. Germline assignment: CDR1 DFQATT and CDR2 SNEGSKA (reference sequence). In nucleotides, the CDR3 is TGCAGTGCTGCCCCACACGGGAGCGAGTTCTCCTACAATGAGCAGTTCTTC. Translated, it gives CSAAPHGSEFSYNEQFF.

This clonotype was picked up a small number of times. The chain has TRBV12-3 or TRBV12-4 and TRBJ1-1, with D possibly matching TRBD1 (5 bases). The CDR3 extends over 14 amino acids. V lost 5 bases and J lost 1, with 11 bases in between. In DNA, the CDR3 is TGTGCCAGCAGTCCCATTGGGGGGAACACTGAAGCTTTCTTT. Amino acids: CASSPIGGNTEAFF.

In this sample, this clonotype turned up a few times. The V call is TRBV5-1, the J call TRBJ2-7; 7 nucleotides align to TRBD2. The trim removed 2 bases at V and 2 bases at J, leaving 7 bases unmatched. This CDR3 region has 15 residues. Germline CDR1 reads SGHRS; CDR2 reads YFSETQ. The CDR3 region is CASSLGSGLAYEQYF. CDR3 bases: TGCGCCAGCAGCTTAGGTAGCGGGCTTGCCTACGAGCAGTACTTC.

There are a few counts of this clonotype. The chain links TRBV24-1 to TRBJ2-2, with TRBD1 matching 9 bases. The germline CDR1 and CDR2 sequences are KGHDR and SFDVKD. The J segment lost 7 bases and the V segment lost 3 bases, leaving 8 bases of the junction unmatched. CDR3 length equals 16 residues. The chain's CDR3 is CATSDAGQGRGGELFF. CDR3 DNA: TGTGCCACCAGTGATGCTGGACAGGGGCGCGGCGGGGAGCTGTTTTTT.

This clonotype has only a few counts. This chain joins TRBV20-1 and TRBJ2-7, with TRBD2 identical over 8 bases. Per the germline V gene, CDR1 is DFQATT and CDR2 is SNEGSKA (reference sequence). The CDR3 sequence is 13 residues long. The V segment lost 4 bases and the J segment 4 bases; nucleotides outside the gene matches: 6. Written as DNA, the CDR3 is TGCAGTGCTACCGGGACTAGGTTTTACGAGCAGTACTTC. Its protein is CSATGTRFYEQYF.

This rearrangement joins TRBV10-3 to TRBJ2-3; 8 nucleotides line up with TRBD1. V gave up 11 bases and J gave up 4 bases; unmatched junction bases: 5. The CDR3 sequence is 12 residues long. Germline V gene lookup returns CDR1 ENHRY and CDR2 SYGVKD. The CDR3 protein is CAVDRGADTQYF. In DNA form, the CDR3 reads TGTGCCGTAGACAGGGGAGCAGATACGCAGTATTTT.

This clonotype was seen at least ten times. The rearrangement joins TRBV20-1 to TRBJ1-1; D gene uncertain. Germline V gene sequence: CDR1 DFQATT, CDR2 SNEGSKA (reference sequence). This CDR3 spans 11 amino acids. V shed 8 bases and J shed 1 base, with 8 bases lying between them. For the CDR3, the DNA is TGCAGTTATACCCCGAACACTGAAGCTTTCTTT. This gives the protein CSYTPNTEAFF.

The J gene is TRBJ1-2, the V gene TRBV12-3 or TRBV12-4; the D gene is possibly TRBD1 (6 bases). The CDR3 extends over 15 amino acids. The V end was cut by 5 bases, the J end by 7 bases, with 20 bases between. CDR3 nucleotides: TGTGCCAGCAGTATTACCGGACAGCCTCTCGGTGGCTACACCTTC. As protein: CASSITGQPLGGYTF.

This clonotype has a count of ten or more. The junction departs from germline at one end; a sequencing error may be responsible. J is TRBJ2-1 and V is TRBV12-3 or TRBV12-4, with a weak D call TRBD1 (5 bases). CDR3 length: 12 residues. The CDR3 loop is CASSLVGLSPLF. Written as DNA, the CDR3 is TGTGCCAGCAGTTTGGTGGGGCTTAGTCCCCTCTTC.

The chain links TRBV5-1 to TRBJ1-3; 7 nucleotides align to TRBD1. In germline, CDR1 is SGHRS, CDR2 YFSETQ. This CDR3 contains 16 residues. V lost 4 bases, J lost 2 bases, and 9 bases stayed unmatched. CDR3 coding DNA: TGCGCCAGCAGCACACAGGGGATTGGAGCTGGAAACACCATATATTTT. Translating it yields CASSTQGIGAGNTIYF. The variable domain in full, with the rest retrieved from reference TRBV5-1 and TRBJ1-3, is KAGVTQTPRYLIKTRGQQVTLSCSPISGHRSVSWYQQTPGQGLQFLFEYFSETQRNKGNFPGRFSGRQFSNSRSEMNVSTLELGDSALYLCASSTQGIGAGNTIYFGEGSWLTVV.